The TCR beta chain described here comes from a study of cytomegalovirus exposure and HLA in healthy donors. Germline assignment: CDR1 SGHRS and CDR2 YFSETQ. The CDR3 runs 15 residues. J lost 4 bases, V lost 1 base, and 7 bases had no gene match. The PCR had 60 Vbeta and 13 Jbeta primers. Using immunoSEQ multiplex PCR, the repertoire was profiled, and TCRdb retains in-frame clones only, with some absent. The top ten clones hold 2.5% to 3.5% of a sample with some 180,000 clones, roughly 70% of them seen once. Whole-study results and caveats: When analyzed later, the rates of TCR association showed variation by HLA locus, with DRB1 the most and HLA-C the fewest. Per a later analysis, under 20,000 TCR beta sequences showed association with HLA alleles at 0.05 false discovery rate. Rarity marked most TCR sequences, yet some public TCRs occurred in many donors.

Note on this clone: Its matching antigen is unknown.

V is TRBV5-1 and J is TRBJ1-2; 7 nucleotides align to TRBD1. What was sequenced was PBMCs. The sequence derives from a male donor in good health and CMV-seronegative. The CDR3 region has the DNA TGCGCCAGCAGCTTGACAGGGACAGACCTCTATGGCTACACCTTC. The encoded protein is CASSLTGTDLYGYTF.